Detailed here is one T cell receptor beta chain. The data originate from a study of blood T cell repertoires in COVID-19. As for the study in general: The United States, Italy and Spain were the sources of the acute and convalescent COVID-19 samples.

Assay used: immunoSEQ multiplex PCR; TCRdb lists only in-frame clones, some missing. This sample has around 700,000 clones, with around 89% found just once. CDR1 is SGHDT and CDR2 is YYEEEE in the germline V gene. This CDR3 has 17 amino acids. Unmatched junction bases numbered 8, after V lost 4 bases and J lost 0 bases. Specimen: peripheral blood. This chain joins TRBV5-6 and TRBJ1-5; TRBD1 agrees at 9 bases. This receptor was taken from a woman under 30 with acute or convalescent COVID-19. CDR3 coding DNA: TGTGCCAGCAGCCGAAAGACAGGGGGATATAGCAATCAGCCCCAGCATTTT. Its translation is CASSRKTGGYSNQPQHF.